Only a few counts were recorded for the clone carrying this T cell receptor (beta chain). The antigen is unknown. The same CDR3 also results from other DNA sequences found in this sample. This sample is drawn from a study of shared clonotypes between healthy human individuals. Across the study: Per-donor plates numbered three CD4 naive, three CD4 memory, two CD8 naive and one CD8 memory. Study-level points and caveats: When naive CD4 clonotypes were compared across a few donors, 4% to 6.5% were shared.

The CDR3 is 12 residues long. The V end was cut by 5 bases, the J end by 1 base, with 2 bases between. Germline lookup yields CDR1 MNHEY and CDR2 SMNVEV (reference sequence). Every one of the donors was a Caucasian adult that lived in Nashville, Tennessee. Replicate PCRs from sorted subsets contained roughly 200 ng DNA, which is around 29,000 T cell genomes. Method: immunoSEQ multiplex PCR; TCRdb's copy keeps in-frame clones and lacks some. The table has about 1.1 million clones, roughly 80% seen once. Sequencing was performed on memory CD4+ T cells from PBMCs. Subset noted: CD45RA-negative fraction. The chain combines TRBV27 with TRBJ2-2; no reliable D call. The TCR originated in a man younger than 35 in good health. Some clones in this sample may be carry-over from other donors' samples. The CDR3 nucleotides read TGTGCCAGCAGTAGGAACACCGGGGAGCTGTTTTTT. This encodes CASSRNTGELFF.